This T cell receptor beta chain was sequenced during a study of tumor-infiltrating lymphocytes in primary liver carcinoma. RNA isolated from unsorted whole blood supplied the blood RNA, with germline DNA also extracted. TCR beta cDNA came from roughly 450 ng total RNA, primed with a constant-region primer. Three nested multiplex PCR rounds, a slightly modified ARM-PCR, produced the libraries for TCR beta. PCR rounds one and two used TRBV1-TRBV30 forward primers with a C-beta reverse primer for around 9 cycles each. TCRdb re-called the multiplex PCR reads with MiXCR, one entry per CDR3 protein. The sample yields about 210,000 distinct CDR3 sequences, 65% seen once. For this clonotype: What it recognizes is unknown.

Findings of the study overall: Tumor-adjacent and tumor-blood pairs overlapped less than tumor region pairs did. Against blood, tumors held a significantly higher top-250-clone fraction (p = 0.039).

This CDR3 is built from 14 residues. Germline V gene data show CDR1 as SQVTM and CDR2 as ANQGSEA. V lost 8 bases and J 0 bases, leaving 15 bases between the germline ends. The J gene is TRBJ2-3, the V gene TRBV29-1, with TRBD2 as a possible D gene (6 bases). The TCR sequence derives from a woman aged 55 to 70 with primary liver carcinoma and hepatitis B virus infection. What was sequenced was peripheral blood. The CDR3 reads CSIGRLGSTDTQYF. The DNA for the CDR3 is TGCAGCATTGGTCGACTAGGGAGCACAGATACGCAGTATTTT.